Listed below are T cell receptor beta chains from one sample, sequenced in a study of T cells after posttransplantation cyclophosphamide. Measured with immunoSEQ multiplex PCR; TCRdb has only the in-frame clones, and not every one. The sample yields about 47,000 clones, approximately 94% seen once. The sample was PBMCs. The receptor set was obtained from a woman aged 25-40 years in good health and a related stem cell transplant donor. CDR3s include the opening cysteine and the closing phenylalanine or tryptophan. The D gene is left open where the match is weak. Rows give clone size only sometimes, using once, few, many, or a class for an expanded clone.

size	D	J	V	CDR3	DNA
.	TRBD1	TRBJ2-1	TRBV5-4	CASSLGPGTGTPNEQFF	TGTGCCAGCAGCTTGGGCCCCGGGACAGGGACCCCCAATGAGCAGTTCTTC
.	.	TRBJ2-7	TRBV28	CASSIPGDPRQYF	TGTGCCAGCAGTATCCCAGGGGACCCGAGACAGTACTTC
.	.	TRBJ2-7	TRBV28	CASRPGAGEQYF	TGTGCCAGCAGACCCGGGGCGGGGGAGCAGTACTTC
.	TRBD2	TRBJ2-5	TRBV5-1	CASSPRTSGGGETQYF	TGCGCCAGCAGCCCGAGGACTAGCGGGGGGGGAGAGACCCAGTACTTC
.	.	TRBJ1-2	TRBV9	CASSVDRHQYYGYTF	TGTGCCAGCAGCGTAGACAGGCACCAATACTATGGCTACACCTTC
.	TRBD1	TRBJ1-5	TRBV10-3	CAISEGGQGYQPQHF	TGTGCCATCAGTGAGGGGGGACAGGGGTATCAGCCCCAGCATTTT
.	TRBD1	TRBJ1-2	TRBV29-1	CSVRQGARGYTF	TGCAGCGTTCGCCAGGGGGCTAGGGGCTACACCTTC
.	TRBD2	TRBJ2-5	TRBV11-2	CASSLISHRLAGDQETQYF	TGTGCCAGCAGCTTAATCTCCCACCGACTAGCGGGGGATCAAGAGACCCAGTACTTC
few	.	TRBJ2-7	TRBV13	CASSLGGTGGQYF	TGTGCCAGCAGCTTGGGAGGGACAGGCGGGCAGTACTTC
.	.	TRBJ1-5	TRBV27	CASSFRGVEPQHF	TGTGCCAGCAGTTTCAGGGGAGTCGAGCCCCAGCATTTT
.	TRBD1	TRBJ1-4	TRBV29-1	CSVGGTGITNEKLFF	TGCAGCGTTGGGGGGACAGGGATCACTAATGAAAAACTGTTTTTT
.	TRBD2	TRBJ2-5	TRBV7-7	CASSILAGALGETQYF	TGTGCCAGCAGCATCCTAGCGGGGGCTCTTGGGGAGACCCAGTACTTC
.	TRBD1	TRBJ2-3	TRBV18	CASSPTGQGANTQYF	TGTGCCAGCTCACCAACTGGACAGGGGGCGAATACGCAGTATTTT
.	.	TRBJ1-1	TRBV6-1	CASSPHRALEAFF	TGTGCCAGCAGTCCTCACAGGGCCCTAGAAGCTTTCTTT
.	TRBD1	TRBJ1-1	TRBV6-5	CASSYSQGANTEAFF	TGTGCCAGCAGTTACTCCCAGGGGGCAAACACTGAAGCTTTCTTT
.	.	TRBJ1-6	TRBV10-1	CASTSGLNSPLHF	TGCGCCAGCACCTCAGGGCTAAATTCACCCCTCCACTTT
.	.	TRBJ2-7	TRBV5-3	CARSLRGHSASYEQYF	TGTGCCAGAAGCTTGAGGGGCCACTCAGCCTCCTACGAGCAGTACTTC
.	TRBD1	TRBJ1-1	TRBV4-2	CASSPTGGGTEAFF	TGTGCCAGCAGCCCTACAGGGGGCGGCACTGAAGCTTTCTTT
.	.	TRBJ2-7	TRBV7-2	CASSFSGTYEQYF	TGTGCCAGCAGCTTTAGCGGCACCTACGAGCAGTACTTC
.	TRBD2	TRBJ2-7	TRBV2	CASRKLAGAYEQYF	TGTGCCAGCAGGAAACTAGCGGGGGCCTACGAGCAGTACTTC
.	TRBD1	TRBJ2-5	TRBV11-1	CASSPEGAWETQYF	TGTGCCAGCAGCCCCGAGGGGGCGTGGGAGACCCAGTACTTC
.	TRBD1	TRBJ1-4	TRBV6-6	CASSDRGNEKLFF	TGTGCCAGCAGTGACAGGGGTAATGAAAAACTGTTTTTT
.	TRBD1	TRBJ2-4	TRBV5-6	CASSHNRGGIQYF	TGTGCCAGCAGCCATAACAGGGGTGGCATTCAGTACTTC
few	.	TRBJ1-1	TRBV10-3	CAISEDRGWEGF	TGTGCCATCAGTGAGGACCGTGGCTGGGAGGGTTTT
.	.	TRBJ1-2	TRBV7-2	CASSPQGVNYGYTF	TGTGCCAGCAGCCCACAGGGTGTTAACTATGGCTACACCTTC
.	TRBD1	TRBJ2-3	TRBV5-1	CASSTDRGTGTQYF	TGCGCCAGCAGCACCGACAGGGGAACGGGTACGCAGTATTTT
.	TRBD2	TRBJ2-7	TRBV4-1	CASSQPLAGGKYEQYF	TGCGCCAGCAGCCAACCGTTAGCGGGGGGCAAGTACGAGCAGTACTTC
.	TRBD1	TRBJ1-1	TRBV9	CASSRQGRTEAFF	TGTGCCAGCAGTCGACAGGGGCGGACTGAAGCTTTCTTT
.	TRBD1	TRBJ1-5	TRBV28	CASRRRGQGFNQPQHF	TGTGCCAGCAGACGAAGGGGACAGGGGTTCAATCAGCCCCAGCATTTT
.	TRBD1	TRBJ1-1	TRBV5-1	CASSLRSPGQSNTEAFF	TGCGCCAGCAGCTTGCGATCTCCGGGACAGTCGAACACTGAAGCTTTCTTT
.	.	TRBJ2-3	TRBV4-3	CASSQNQRRTTDTQYF	TGCGCCAGCAGCCAGAACCAGCGAAGGACTACAGATACGCAGTATTTT
.	.	TRBJ2-2	TRBV7-2	CASSQVGFGELFF	TGTGCCAGCAGCCAAGTCGGGTTCGGGGAGCTGTTTTTT
.	TRBD1	TRBJ1-3	TRBV29-1	CSVETGGIAGNTIYF	TGCAGCGTTGAGACAGGGGGGATCGCTGGAAACACCATATATTTT
.	TRBD2	TRBJ2-7	TRBV19	CASSIQTSGVHEQYF	TGTGCCAGTAGTATACAGACTAGCGGGGTCCACGAGCAGTACTTC
.	.	TRBJ1-2	TRBV5-6	CASLPTVSANYGYTF	TGTGCCAGTCTACCGACAGTTTCGGCTAACTATGGCTACACCTTC
.	.	TRBJ2-3	TRBV18	CASSPVRSTDTQYF	TGTGCCAGCTCACCAGTGAGAAGCACAGATACGCAGTATTTT
.	TRBD1	TRBJ1-5	TRBV4-1	CASSRSLDRGGQPQHF	TGCGCCAGCAGCCGAAGCCTGGACAGGGGGGGTCAGCCCCAGCATTTT
.	TRBD2	TRBJ2-3	TRBV5-6	CASSLVGGGGPTDTQYF	TGTGCCAGCAGCTTGGTCGGGGGCGGGGGGCCCACAGATACGCAGTATTTT
.	.	TRBJ2-7	TRBV27	CASREGGRNEQYF	TGTGCCAGCAGGGAGGGGGGGCGGAACGAGCAGTACTTC
.	.	TRBJ2-5	TRBV10-3	CAISESAGAGSQETQYF	TGTGCCATCAGTGAGTCGGCGGGGGCGGGGAGCCAAGAGACCCAGTACTTC
.	.	TRBJ1-1	TRBV6-1	CASSDYRNTEAFF	TGTGCCAGCAGTGATTATAGGAACACTGAAGCTTTCTTT
once	TRBD1	TRBJ2-3	TRBV7-9	CAGGGQGADTQYF	TGTGCCGGGGGCGGACAGGGTGCAGATACGCAGTATTTT
.	.	TRBJ1-1	TRBV9	CASSLQTGLLNTEAFF	TGTGCCAGCAGCCTGCAGACAGGTTTGTTGAACACTGAAGCTTTCTTT
.	TRBD1	TRBJ1-4	TRBV7-9	CASSLRTGKDEKLFF	TGTGCCAGCAGCCTACGGACAGGGAAGGATGAAAAACTGTTTTTT
once	.	TRBJ1-3	TRBV5-1	CASSPMGQSSGNTIYF	TGCGCCAGCAGTCCGATGGGGCAATCCTCTGGAAACACCATATATTTT
.	.	TRBJ1-2	TRBV9	CASHSPPYGYTF	TGTGCCAGCCACTCCCCGCCCTATGGCTACACCTTC
once	TRBD1	TRBJ1-5	TRBV19	CASSQDRGRVSNQPQHF	TGTGCCAGTAGCCAGGACAGGGGGCGGGTAAGCAATCAGCCCCAGCATTTT
.	.	TRBJ2-3	TRBV5-1	CASSLVGDTQYF	TGCGCCAGCAGCTTGGTCGGAGATACGCAGTATTTT
.	.	TRBJ2-7	TRBV7-2	CASRFLLATTYEQYF	TGTGCCAGCAGGTTCCTTCTAGCGACGACCTACGAGCAGTACTTC
.	TRBD1	TRBJ1-1	TRBV10-3	CAISYRGNTEAFF	TGTGCCATCAGTTACAGGGGGAACACTGAAGCTTTCTTT
.	.	TRBJ2-3	TRBV7-7	CASSPGSSTDTQYF	TGTGCCAGCAGCCCTGGGAGTTCCACAGATACGCAGTATTTT
few	.	TRBJ2-7	TRBV11-3	CASSPRGTENYEQYF	TGTGCCAGCAGCCCCCGGGGGACAGAGAACTACGAGCAGTACTTC
.	TRBD1	TRBJ2-7	TRBV6-5	CASSYQGQGGSYEQYF	TGTGCCAGCAGTTACCAAGGACAGGGGGGATCCTACGAGCAGTACTTC